This entry features one TCR beta chain sequence. This sample is part of a study of blood T cell repertoires in COVID-19. Study-level information: Sites in the United States, Italy and Spain provided acute and convalescent COVID-19 samples.

Profiled with immunoSEQ multiplex PCR; TCRdb holds only in-frame clones, not every one. The top ten hold 20% to 30% of the sample, which has under 55,000 clones, 79% seen once. CDR1 SGHTA and CDR2 FQGNSA come from the germline V gene. This CDR3 has 16 amino acids. Unmatched junction bases numbered 8, after V lost 5 bases and J lost 0 bases. Sequencing used peripheral blood. The chain has TRBV7-2 and TRBJ1-2, with 8 positions matching TRBD1. The origin of this receptor is a man between 65 and 80 years old with acute or convalescent COVID-19. CDR3 sequence reads: CASSPQGALTNYGYTF. The CDR3, as DNA: TGTGCCAGCAGCCCTCAGGGGGCGTTAACTAACTATGGCTACACCTTC.